The sequence of this T cell receptor beta chain was determined in a study of shared clonotypes between healthy human individuals. The study's findings and limits: Sequencing of the sorted subsets was shown by rarefaction to be incomplete despite large depth.

Turning to this clone: The target antigen is unknown. The same CDR3 also results from other DNA sequences found in this sample.

Sequencing was performed with immunoSEQ multiplex PCR; in TCRdb, only in-frame clones are kept and a portion is missing. The sample lists hundreds of thousands of clones, around two thirds occurring once. Trimming took off 5 bases at V and 1 base at J, with 9 bases between the two ends. CDR3 size: 14 residues. Germline V gene lookup returns CDR1 SGHTA and CDR2 FQGNSA. The chain uses TRBV7-2 and TRBJ1-5; unclear D gene. The TCR was taken from a woman in her twenties or thirties in good health. The sequencing sample was made of memory CD4+ T cells sorted from blood. As to subset: CD45RA-negative fraction. For the CDR3, the DNA is TGTGCCAGCAGCCCCCCGGGGAGCAATCAGCCCCAGCATTTT. Translated: CASSPPGSNQPQHF.